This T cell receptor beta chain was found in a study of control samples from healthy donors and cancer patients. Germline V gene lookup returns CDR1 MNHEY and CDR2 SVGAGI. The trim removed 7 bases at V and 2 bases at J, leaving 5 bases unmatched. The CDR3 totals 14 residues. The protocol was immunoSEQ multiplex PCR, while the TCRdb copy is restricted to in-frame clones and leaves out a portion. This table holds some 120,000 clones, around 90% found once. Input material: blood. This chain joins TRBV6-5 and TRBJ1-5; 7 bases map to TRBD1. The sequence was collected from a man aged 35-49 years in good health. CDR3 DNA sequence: TGTGCCAGCATGAGGGGGCTGGGCAATCAGCCCCAGCATTTT. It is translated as CASMRGLGNQPQHF.